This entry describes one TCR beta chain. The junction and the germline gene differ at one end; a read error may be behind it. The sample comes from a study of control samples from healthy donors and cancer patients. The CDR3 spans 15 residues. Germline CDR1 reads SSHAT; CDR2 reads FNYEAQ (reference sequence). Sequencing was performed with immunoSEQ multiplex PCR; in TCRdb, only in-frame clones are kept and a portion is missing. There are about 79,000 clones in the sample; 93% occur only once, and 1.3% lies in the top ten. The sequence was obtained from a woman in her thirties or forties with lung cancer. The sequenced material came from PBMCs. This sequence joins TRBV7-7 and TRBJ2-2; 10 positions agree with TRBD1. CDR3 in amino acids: CASSLATGGNGELFF. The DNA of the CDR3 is TGTGCTAGCAGCTTAGCGACAGGGGGCAACGGGGAGCTGTTTTTT.